Below, 10 T cell receptor beta chains from the same sample are listed, as sequenced in a study of T cell responses to AZD1222 COVID-19 vaccine. TCRdb's copy holds only in-frame clones and misses some; the assay was immunoSEQ multiplex PCR. There are 90,000 to 120,000 clones in the sample; around 90% occur only once, and approximately 7% lies in the top ten. The sample consisted of peripheral blood, taken on day 0 of AZD1222 vaccination. Source of these receptors: an adult in good health.

This clone has a handful of counts. V is TRBV28 and J is TRBJ2-3; 7 bases are shared with TRBD2. This CDR3 has 17 amino acids. Germline-derived CDR1 and CDR2 are MDHEN and SYDVKM. V shed 4 bases and J 2 bases; nucleotides not matched to a gene: 12. DNA for the CDR3: TGTGCCAGCAGTTCCCGTCTTGGGGGAGGGCCCACAGATACGCAGTATTTT. This codes for CASSSRLGGGPTDTQYF.

The chain links TRBV7-3 to TRBJ2-3; D unresolved. V lost 1 base and J 0 bases, leaving 8 bases between the germline ends. Germline CDR1 reads SGHTA; CDR2 reads FQGTGA. This CDR3 is 15 amino acids long. The CDR3 coding sequence is TGTGCCAGCAGCTTAAGTGGGATTAGCACAGATACGCAGTATTTT. Translated: CASSLSGISTDTQYF.

The DNA of the CDR3 is TGTGCCACCAGCAGAGAGACAGGGCCCTACGAGCAGTACTTC. It yields the protein CATSRETGPYEQYF. The chain uses TRBV15 and TRBJ2-7; 7 bases are shared with TRBD1. CDR3 length equals 14 residues. Germline CDR1 is LNHNV and CDR2 is YYDKDF (reference sequence). J lost 2 bases, V lost 0 bases, and 1 base had no gene match.

The chain has TRBV25-1 and TRBJ1-1, with 9 bases aligning to TRBD1. This CDR3 spans 15 amino acids. V shed 4 bases and J 5 bases; nucleotides not matched to a gene: 8. From germline, CDR1 is MGHDK and CDR2 SYGVNS. CDR3 coding DNA: TGTGCCAGCAGTGGGTGGGACAGGGCTAAGACTGAAGCTTTCTTT. Its translation: CASSGWDRAKTEAFF.

The chain joins TRBV9 to TRBJ2-7; no firm D call. This CDR3 is built from 13 residues. The V gene lost 0 bases and the J gene lost 3 bases, with 7 bases spanning the gap. CDR1 and CDR2 (germline): SGDLS, YYNGEE. The DNA of the CDR3 is TGTGCCAGCAGCGTAGGCGACCTCTACGAGCAGTACTTC. This gives the protein CASSVGDLYEQYF.

This clone was detected a few times. The chain recombines TRBV6-5 with TRBJ2-5; D uncertain. The CDR3 spans 14 residues. Trimming stripped 4 bases from V and 0 bases from J, with 9 bases between. The germline V gene encodes CDR1 MNHEY and CDR2 SVGAGI. This CDR3 is CASSLGANQETQYF. CDR3 DNA: TGTGCCAGCAGTTTAGGAGCGAACCAAGAGACCCAGTACTTC.

The chain has TRBV10-3 and TRBJ1-4; possible D gene TRBD1, 5 bases. CDR3 size: 14 residues. Trimming removed 4 bases at V and 3 bases at J, with 9 bases between. Germline-derived CDR1 and CDR2 are ENHRY and SYGVKD. The CDR3 reads CAISAGAANEKLFF. The CDR3 coding sequence is TGTGCCATCAGTGCTGGGGCGGCTAATGAAAAACTGTTTTTT.

The chain carries TRBV5-1 and TRBJ1-4, with TRBD1 matching over 8 bases. The CDR3 loop spans 17 amino acids. CDR1 is SGHRS, CDR2 YFSETQ, per germline. J was trimmed by 0 bases and V by 0 bases; bases with no gene match: 4. Written as DNA, the CDR3 is TGCGCCAGCAGCTTGGGACAGGGGACTGCAACTAATGAAAAACTGTTTTTT. Its translation is CASSLGQGTATNEKLFF. The complete variable domain, with remaining parts taken from reference TRBV5-1 and TRBJ1-4, reads KAGVTQTPRYLIKTRGQQVTLSCSPISGHRSVSWYQQTPGQGLQFLFEYFSETQRNKGNFPGRFSGRQFSNSRSEMNVSTLELGDSALYLCASSLGQGTATNEKLFFGSGTQLSVL.

The rearrangement joins TRBV7-3 to TRBJ2-7; TRBD1 agrees at 7 bases. CDR3 length equals 14 residues. CDR1 is SGHTA, CDR2 FQGTGA, per germline. Trimming took 5 bases from V and 2 from J; bases not matched to a gene: 6. The CDR3 DNA is TGTGCCAGCAGCCCCCGACAGGGTCCCTACGAGCAGTACTTC. It is translated as CASSPRQGPYEQYF.

V gene TRBV28 combines with J gene TRBJ1-2; the D gene is possibly TRBD1 (6 bases). Germline lookup yields CDR1 MDHEN and CDR2 SYDVKM. CDR3 length: 13 amino acids. V was trimmed by 5 bases and J by 8 bases, leaving 15 bases between them. The CDR3 DNA reads TGTGCCAGCAGTGATACAGGGTTAAGGGGCTACACCTTC. As protein: CASSDTGLRGYTF.